This TCR beta chain was profiled in a study of cytomegalovirus exposure and HLA in healthy donors. CDR3 length: 14 amino acids. V lost 8 bases to trimming and J lost 6 bases; unmatched junction nucleotides: 7. Per germline, CDR1 SNHLY and CDR2 FYNNEI. 13 Jbeta primers and 60 Vbeta primers were used for the PCR. The repertoire was sequenced with immunoSEQ multiplex PCR; TCRdb's copy has only in-frame clones and lacks some. This sample has about 120,000 clones, with approximately 80% found just once. What was sequenced was PBMCs. The sequence came from a female donor in good health and CMV-seropositive. The chain couples TRBV2 to TRBJ2-1; TRBD2 aligns across 10 bases. DNA of the CDR3: TGTGCCAGCGGAGAGCGGGGGGGTTCCAATGAGCAGTTCTTC. Translated, it gives CASGERGGSNEQFF.